Below are 10 T cell receptor beta chains sequenced from a single sample in a study of T-cell memory formation after mild COVID-19. TCRdb redid the calling of the 5' RACE reads with MiXCR, one entry per CDR3 protein. The sample carries 100,000 to 150,000 distinct CDR3 sequences, approximately 16% recorded once. Source material: PBMCs or a T cell subset sorted from them (not recorded which). The receptors were gathered from an adult woman who had mild COVID-19 (a few samples of this study predate the infection). Cell type and time point are not known.

CDR3 coding DNA: TGTGCCAGCAGCTTGAGGATTAGCGGCACAGATACGCAGTATTTT. This gives the protein CASSLRISGTDTQYF. This rearrangement joins TRBV5-8 to TRBJ2-3; D perhaps matches TRBD2 (5 bases). This CDR3 contains 15 residues. The germline gives CDR1 SGHTS, CDR2 YDEGEE. Deletions cut 1 base from V and 1 base from J, with 10 bases between. The full variable domain, rest sourced from reference TRBV5-8 and TRBJ2-3, is EAGVTQSPTHLIKTRGQQATLRCSPISGHTSVYWYQQALGLGLQFLLWYDEGEERNRGNFPPRFSGRQFPNYSSELNVNALELEDSALYLCASSLRISGTDTQYFGPGTRLTVL.

This chain links TRBV7-2 with TRBJ2-1; 7 bases align to TRBD2. V lost 3 bases, J lost 10 bases, and 3 bases stayed unmatched. Germline CDR1 reads SGHTA; CDR2 reads FQGNSA. This CDR3 has 12 residues. In DNA, the CDR3 is TGTGCCAGCAGCTTCTCGCGGGGGGAGCAGTTCTTC. Protein: CASSFSRGEQFF.

This clonotype was observed a few times. J is TRBJ2-7 and V is TRBV5-1, with 10 positions matching TRBD1. The CDR3 sequence is 14 residues long. J was trimmed by 6 bases and V by 7 bases; bases with no gene match: 10. Germline V lookup: CDR1 SGHRS, CDR2 YFSETQ. The CDR3 bases are TGCGCCAGCGTGACCGGGACAGGGGATGGCGAGCAGTACTTC. Residues: CASVTGTGDGEQYF. The full variable domain, in which reference TRBV5-1 and TRBJ2-7 provide the parts outside the CDR3, is KAGVTQTPRYLIKTRGQQVTLSCSPISGHRSVSWYQQTPGQGLQFLFEYFSETQRNKGNFPGRFSGRQFSNSRSEMNVSTLELGDSALYLCASVTGTGDGEQYFGPGTRLTVT.

This rearrangement joins TRBV24-1 to TRBJ2-7; a weak D match, TRBD1 (5 bases). V dropped 5 bases and J dropped 0 bases, with 13 bases sitting between them. The CDR3 length is 15 residues. The germline V gene encodes CDR1 KGHDR and CDR2 SFDVKD. CDR3 coding DNA: TGTGCCACCAGTGTCTGGCAGGGATCCTCCTACGAGCAGTACTTC. It codes for CATSVWQGSSYEQYF.

There are a few counts of this clonotype. This rearrangement joins TRBV11-2 to TRBJ2-2, with 14 nucleotides matching TRBD2. The germline CDR1 and CDR2 sequences are SGHAT and FQNNGV. V shed 6 bases and J 2 bases; nucleotides not matched to a gene: 8. This CDR3 is built from 18 residues. This CDR3 is CASSLRLAGGFNTGELFF. CDR3 sequence (DNA): TGTGCCAGCAGTCTACGACTAGCGGGGGGGTTTAACACCGGGGAGCTGTTTTTT.

This chain joins TRBV4-2 and TRBJ2-7; 8 nucleotides agree with TRBD2. This CDR3 has 16 residues. The V and J ends lost 1 base and 7 bases, in that order; junction bases with no gene match: 12. CDR1 and CDR2 from the germline V gene are LGHNA and YNFKEQ. The CDR3: CASSQGAGGNSGEQYF. CDR3 sequence (DNA): TGTGCCAGCAGCCAAGGTGCGGGGGGCAACTCGGGTGAGCAGTACTTC.

This clonotype came up many times. The V and J genes are TRBV6-6 and TRBJ2-3; no clear D gene. CDR3 size: 15 residues. V was trimmed by 4 bases and J by 0 bases, leaving 11 bases between them. Germline lookup yields CDR1 MNHNY and CDR2 SVGAGI (reference sequence). The CDR3 DNA follows: TGTGCCAGCAGTTGGGCCCCGTCTAGCACAGATACGCAGTATTTT. Translation gives CASSWAPSSTDTQYF.

The chain combines TRBV4-1 with TRBJ2-7; TRBD2 matches 10 bases. Germline loops: CDR1 MGHRA, CDR2 YSYEKL. V was pared by 1 base and J by 3 bases, with 3 bases of the junction left unmatched. The CDR3 extends over 15 amino acids. CDR3 region: CASSQGASGGYEQYF. The CDR3, as DNA: TGCGCCAGCAGCCAAGGGGCTAGCGGGGGCTACGAGCAGTACTTC.

This chain uses TRBV7-9 with TRBJ2-3; no clear D. The germline CDR1 and CDR2 sequences are SEHNR and FQNEAQ (reference sequence). The CDR3 totals 14 residues. Trimming pared 5 bases from V and 0 bases from J, leaving 9 bases between. The CDR3 is CASSTSPSTDTQYF. The CDR3, as DNA: TGTGCCAGCAGCACATCACCTAGCACAGATACGCAGTATTTT.

This clonotype was detected a few times. The chain carries TRBV12-3 or TRBV12-4 and TRBJ2-7; 9 bases are a match to TRBD1. There are 14 residues in the CDR3. With 2 bases clipped from V and 3 bases from J, the junction kept 2 bases outside the gene matches. The CDR3 DNA sequence: TGTGCCAGCAGTTTACCGGGACAGGGCTACGAGCAGTACTTC. It encodes CASSLPGQGYEQYF.